This T cell receptor beta chain was sequenced for a study of blood T cell repertoires in COVID-19. Study as a whole: Sites in the United States, Italy and Spain provided acute and convalescent COVID-19 samples. PBMCs, B-cell-depleted T cells, or T cells were the source of the cDNA or gDNA that made up the material.

The V gene end was trimmed by 2 bases and the J gene end by 5 bases; junction bases not matched to a gene: 4. CDR1 GTSNPN and CDR2 SVGIG come from the germline V gene (reference sequence). CDR3 length: 14 amino acids. Per the original data handling: The authors estimated nucleated cell counts from reference gene primer amplification. Measured with immunoSEQ multiplex PCR; TCRdb has only the in-frame clones, and not every one. V and J calls and clone size follow that table, whereas D and trimming were derived from the DNA. The data show hundreds of thousands of clones, more than 75% seen once. The sequence was collected from a woman in her forties who had recovered from COVID-19. Input material: peripheral blood. The V call is TRBV30, the J call TRBJ2-2, with 8 bases aligning to TRBD2. CDR3 nucleotide sequence: TGTGCCTGGAGTATCGGGAGGGGGACCGGGGAGCTGTTTTTT. Amino acid sequence: CAWSIGRGTGELFF.